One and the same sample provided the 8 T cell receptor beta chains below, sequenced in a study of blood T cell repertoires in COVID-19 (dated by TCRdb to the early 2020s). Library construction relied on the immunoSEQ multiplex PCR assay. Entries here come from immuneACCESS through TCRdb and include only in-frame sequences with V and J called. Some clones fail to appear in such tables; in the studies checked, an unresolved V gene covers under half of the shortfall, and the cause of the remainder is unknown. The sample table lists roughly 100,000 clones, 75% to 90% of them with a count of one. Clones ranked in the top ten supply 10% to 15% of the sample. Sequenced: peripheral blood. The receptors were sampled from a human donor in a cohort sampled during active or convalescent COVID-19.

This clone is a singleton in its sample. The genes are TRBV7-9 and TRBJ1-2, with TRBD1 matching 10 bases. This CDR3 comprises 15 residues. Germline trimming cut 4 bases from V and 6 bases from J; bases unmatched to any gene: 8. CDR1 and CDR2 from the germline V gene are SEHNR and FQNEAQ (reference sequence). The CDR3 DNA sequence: TGTGCCAGCAGCTCTCCGGACAGGGGGGTACATGGCTACACCTTC. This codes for CASSSPDRGVHGYTF.

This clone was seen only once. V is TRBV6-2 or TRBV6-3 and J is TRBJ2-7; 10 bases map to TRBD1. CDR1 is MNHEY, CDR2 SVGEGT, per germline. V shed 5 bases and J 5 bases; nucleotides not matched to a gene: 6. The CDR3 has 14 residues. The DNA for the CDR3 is TGTGCCAGCAGTCAATCCGGGACAGGGGACGAGCAGTACTTC. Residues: CASSQSGTGDEQYF.

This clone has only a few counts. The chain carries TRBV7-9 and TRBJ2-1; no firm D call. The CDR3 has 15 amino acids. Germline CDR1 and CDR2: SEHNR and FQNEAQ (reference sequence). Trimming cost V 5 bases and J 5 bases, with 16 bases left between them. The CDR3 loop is CASSPRSPTHNEQFF. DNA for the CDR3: TGTGCCAGCAGCCCCCGATCCCCCACACACAATGAGCAGTTCTTC.

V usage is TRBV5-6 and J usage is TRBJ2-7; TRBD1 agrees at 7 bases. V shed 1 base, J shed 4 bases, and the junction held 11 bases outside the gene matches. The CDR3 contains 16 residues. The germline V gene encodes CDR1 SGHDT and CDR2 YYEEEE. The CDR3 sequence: CASSLLGNRGSYEQYF. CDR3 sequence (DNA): TGTGCCAGCAGCTTGTTAGGGAACAGGGGTTCGTACGAGCAGTACTTC.

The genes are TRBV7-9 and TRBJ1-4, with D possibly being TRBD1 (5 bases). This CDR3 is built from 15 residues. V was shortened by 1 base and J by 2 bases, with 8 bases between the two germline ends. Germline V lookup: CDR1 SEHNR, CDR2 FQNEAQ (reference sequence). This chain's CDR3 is CASSLEGLTNEKLFF. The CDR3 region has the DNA TGTGCCAGCAGCTTAGAGGGGTTGACTAATGAAAAACTGTTTTTT. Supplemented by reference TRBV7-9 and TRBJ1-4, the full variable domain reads DTGVSQNPRHKITKRGQNVTFRCDPISEHNRLYWYRQTLGQGPEFLTYFQNEAQLEKSRLLSDRFSAERPKGSFSTLEIQRTEQGDSAMYLCASSLEGLTNEKLFFGSGTQLSVL.

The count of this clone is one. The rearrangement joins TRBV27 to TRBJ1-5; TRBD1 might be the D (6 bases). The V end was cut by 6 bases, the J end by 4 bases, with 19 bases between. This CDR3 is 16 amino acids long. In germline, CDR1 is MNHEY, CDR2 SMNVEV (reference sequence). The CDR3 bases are TGTGCCAGCAGATCAACAGGGAGGGGCCTAAATCAGCCCCAGCATTTT. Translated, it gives CASRSTGRGLNQPQHF.

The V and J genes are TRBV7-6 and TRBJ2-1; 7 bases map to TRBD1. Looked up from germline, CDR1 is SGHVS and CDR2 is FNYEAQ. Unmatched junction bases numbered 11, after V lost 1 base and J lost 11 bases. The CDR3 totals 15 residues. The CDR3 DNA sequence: TGTGCCAGCAGCTTAGTCCTCTCTCAGGGGGAGAAGCAGTTCTTC. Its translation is CASSLVLSQGEKQFF.

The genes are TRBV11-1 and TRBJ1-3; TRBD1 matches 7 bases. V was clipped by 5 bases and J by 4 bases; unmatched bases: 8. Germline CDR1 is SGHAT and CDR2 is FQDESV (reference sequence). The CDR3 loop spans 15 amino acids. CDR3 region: CASSALTGRGNTIYF. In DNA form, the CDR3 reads TGTGCCAGCAGCGCCTTGACAGGGAGAGGAAACACCATATATTTT.